This entry describes one TCR beta chain. Its antigen remains unknown. These data belong to a study of vaccination and CD4 T cells after COVID-19. Sequence data for DNA of cultured CD4+ T cells were generated by the Oncomine TCR Beta short-read assay. In TCRdb, the PCR reads were re-called with MiXCR into one record per CDR3 protein. The repertoire holds 4,700 or so distinct CDR3 sequences, 42% seen once, with roughly 43% in the top ten. Germline values: CDR1 MNHEY, CDR2 SVGAGI. This CDR3 comprises 17 residues. Trimming pared 2 bases from V and 5 bases from J, leaving 19 bases between. The treatment denotes: roughly 11-day PBMC culture with coronavirus spike peptide pools or control peptides (ViraFEST assay). It was before the COVID-19 pandemic (2011-2018) that the unexposed donor's CD4+ T cells were collected.

The rearrangement links TRBV6-5 to TRBJ2-1, with D possibly being TRBD2 (7 bases). Sequencing used CD4+ T cells from blood, cultured in vitro. The TCR was taken from a human donor in good health. The CDR3 nucleotides are TGTGCCAGCAGTTACCGCGGGGGCGCTAGTTCAAACAATGAGCAGTTCTTC. Encoded protein: CASSYRGGASSNNEQFF.